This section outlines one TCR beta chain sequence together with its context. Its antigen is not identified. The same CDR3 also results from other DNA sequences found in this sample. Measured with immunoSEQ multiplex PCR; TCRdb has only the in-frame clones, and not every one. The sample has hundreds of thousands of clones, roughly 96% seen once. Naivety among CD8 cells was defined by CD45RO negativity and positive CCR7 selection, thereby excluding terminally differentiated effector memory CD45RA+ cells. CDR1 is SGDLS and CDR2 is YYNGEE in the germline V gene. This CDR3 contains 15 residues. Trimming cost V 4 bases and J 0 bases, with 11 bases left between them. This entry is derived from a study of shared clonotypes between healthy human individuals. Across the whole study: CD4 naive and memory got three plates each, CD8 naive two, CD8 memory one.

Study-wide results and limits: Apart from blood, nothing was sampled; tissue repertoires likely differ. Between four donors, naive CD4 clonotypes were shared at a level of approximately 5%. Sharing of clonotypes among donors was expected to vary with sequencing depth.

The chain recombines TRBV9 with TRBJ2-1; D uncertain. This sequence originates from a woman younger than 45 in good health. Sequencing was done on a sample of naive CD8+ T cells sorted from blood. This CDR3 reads CASSPLRDSYNEQFF. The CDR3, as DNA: TGTGCCAGCAGCCCCCTCCGAGACTCCTACAATGAGCAGTTCTTC.